The 21 T cell receptor beta chains reported below all come from one sample, sequenced in a study of graft-versus-host responses after intestinal transplantation (dated by TCRdb to 2020 to 2022). This sample's time point label indicates: cells obtained before transplantation from donor or recipient. No cognate antigen is known for these TCRs. The library was obtained by the immunoSEQ multiplex PCR assay. TCRdb's version of the immuneACCESS table is confined to in-frame rearrangements and falls short of the full clone set. An unresolved V gene accounts for under half of the shortfall where checked; the remainder is of unknown origin. Here the sample has 55,000 to 80,000 clones; approximately 91% occur a single time. The top ten clonotypes cover approximately 1.5% of the sample. The specimen was unstimulated CD8+ T cells sorted from spleen or lymph node cells, collected before transplant. Receptor source: a human donor who was the organ donor for an intestinal transplant.

The chain recombines TRBV5-1 with TRBJ1-1; no clear D gene. V lost 4 bases, J lost 4 bases, and 5 bases lay in between. The V gene's germline CDR1 is SGHRS and CDR2 YFSETQ. The CDR3 spans 11 residues. CDR3 sequence reads: CASSAGTEAFF. The DNA for the CDR3 is TGCGCCAGCAGCGCCGGCACTGAAGCTTTCTTT.

The chain links TRBV2 to TRBJ2-7, with D unresolved. V lost 7 bases and J lost 0, with 7 bases in between. The CDR3 covers 12 residues. The germline V gene has CDR1 SNHLY and CDR2 FYNNEI. CDR3 DNA: TGTGCCAGCACGCGTTCCTCCTACGAGCAGTACTTC. It is translated as CASTRSSYEQYF.

CDR3 in DNA: TGTGCCAGCAGCTTAGGCGACAGCTCTGGAAACACCATATATTTT. Translating it yields CASSLGDSSGNTIYF. The rearrangement joins TRBV13 to TRBJ1-3, with D possibly TRBD1 on 5 matching bases. This CDR3 region has 15 residues. From germline, CDR1 is PRHDT and CDR2 FYEKMQ (reference sequence). Trimming took 0 bases from V and 0 from J, leaving 6 bases between them. Full variable domain (remainder filled in from reference TRBV13 and TRBJ1-3): AAGVIQSPRHLIKEKRETATLKCYPIPRHDTVYWYQQGPGQDPQFLISFYEKMQSDKGSIPDRFSAQQFSDYHSELNMSSLELGDSALYFCASSLGDSSGNTIYFGEGSWLTVV.

This rearrangement joins TRBV30 to TRBJ1-2; maybe TRBD1 (5 bases). CDR1 and CDR2 from the germline V gene are GTSNPN and SVGIG (reference sequence). Trimming cost V 8 bases and J 3 bases, with 13 bases left between them. The length of the CDR3 is 12 residues. In DNA form, the CDR3 reads TGTGCCCGGTGGGGGGAGGACTATGGCTACACCTTC. Its protein product is CARWGEDYGYTF. Combining the CDR3 with reference TRBV30 and TRBJ1-2 gives the whole variable domain SQTIHQWPATLVQPVGSPLSLECTVEGTSNPNLYWYRQAAGRGLQLLFYSVGIGQISSEVPQNLSASRPQDRQFILSSKKLLLSDSGFYLCARWGEDYGYTFGSGTRLTVV.

This chain joins TRBV5-1 and TRBJ1-1; possibly TRBD1 for D (5 bases). The CDR3 has 12 residues. V was shortened by 2 bases and J by 9 bases, with 11 bases between the two germline ends. Germline CDR1 is SGHRS and CDR2 is YFSETQ. The CDR3 sequence: CASSFPGEKAFF. CDR3 nucleotides: TGCGCCAGCAGCTTCCCGGGGGAGAAAGCTTTCTTT.

J is TRBJ2-1 and V is TRBV14; 7 bases fit TRBD1. The CDR3 runs 18 residues. The J segment lost 1 base and the V segment lost 1 base, leaving 10 bases of the junction unmatched. Germline CDR1 and CDR2: SGHDN and FVKESK. The CDR3 sequence is CASSQGFVGQASYNEQFF. The CDR3, as DNA: TGTGCCAGCAGCCAAGGTTTCGTAGGACAGGCTTCCTACAATGAGCAGTTCTTC.

The chain uses TRBV5-1 and TRBJ2-3, with 7 bases aligning to TRBD2. Germline CDR1 is SGHRS and CDR2 is YFSETQ. V lost 3 bases to trimming and J lost 11 bases; unmatched junction nucleotides: 9. The CDR3 extends over 13 amino acids. The CDR3 reads CASSSGPPGGQYF. The CDR3 bases are TGCGCCAGCAGCTCGGGACCTCCGGGAGGGCAGTATTTT.

This chain uses TRBV28 with TRBJ1-1; unclear D gene. This CDR3 region has 14 residues. Trimming removed 1 base at V and 3 bases at J, with 9 bases between. Germline assignment: CDR1 MDHEN and CDR2 SYDVKM. The CDR3 DNA sequence: TGTGCCAGCAGTTTATTTCGGGAGTACACTGAAGCTTTCTTT. Its protein product is CASSLFREYTEAFF.

The V call is TRBV6-4, the J call TRBJ2-2; D remains unclear. Germline V gives CDR1 MRHNA, CDR2 SNTAGT. CDR3 size: 13 residues. V shed 4 bases and J shed 1 base, with 4 bases lying between them. CDR3 protein: CASSVQNTGELFF. In nucleotides, the CDR3 is TGTGCCAGCAGTGTACAGAACACCGGGGAGCTGTTTTTT.

The chain is built from TRBV11-2 and TRBJ1-3; no reliable D call. This CDR3 spans 15 amino acids. With 0 bases removed from V and 2 bases from J, the gap between germline ends came to 8 bases. Germline V gene data show CDR1 as SGHAT and CDR2 as FQNNGV. The CDR3: CASSLEAAPGNTIYF. DNA of the CDR3: TGTGCCAGCAGCTTAGAAGCGGCCCCTGGAAACACCATATATTTT.

The genes are TRBV7-9 and TRBJ2-1, with unresolved D. Germline CDR1 SEHNR, CDR2 FQNEAQ (reference sequence). Trimming stripped 7 bases from V and 4 bases from J, with 14 bases between. CDR3 size: 14 residues. The CDR3 loop reads CASTSGQEYNEQFF. DNA of the CDR3: TGTGCCAGCACCTCAGGCCAAGAATACAATGAGCAGTTCTTC.

CDR3 DNA sequence: TGTGCCAGCAGCTTCCCGGGAGGTACTGAAGCTTTCTTT. Residues: CASSFPGGTEAFF. The chain joins TRBV11-2 to TRBJ1-1, with D uncertain. The CDR3 loop spans 13 amino acids. Per germline, CDR1 SGHAT and CDR2 FQNNGV. Trimming left V 3 bases short and J 5 bases short, with 10 bases between.

The chain recombines TRBV10-3 with TRBJ2-4; the match to TRBD1 covers 8 bases. The CDR3 extends over 14 amino acids. Germline CDR1 reads ENHRY; CDR2 reads SYGVKD. With V trimmed by 5 bases and J by 6 bases, 6 bases remained unmatched. This CDR3 is CAISRTGRGNIQYF. The DNA of the CDR3 is TGTGCCATCAGTAGGACAGGGCGGGGAAACATTCAGTACTTC.

V is TRBV9 and J is TRBJ1-2; D uncertain. CDR3 length equals 13 residues. Germline V CDR1 and CDR2: SGDLS, YYNGEE. With 0 bases removed from V and 7 bases from J, the gap between germline ends came to 10 bases. The CDR3 protein is CASSVGTGGGYTF. DNA of the CDR3: TGTGCCAGCAGCGTAGGAACGGGAGGTGGCTACACCTTC.

V gene TRBV11-2 combines with J gene TRBJ2-7; D gene unclear. V lost 1 base to trimming and J lost 3 bases, with 13 bases between them. Germline CDR1 and CDR2: SGHAT and FQNNGV. The CDR3 spans 15 residues. The CDR3 coding sequence is TGTGCCAGCAGCTTAGGCTCAGGATTGGTCTACGAGCAGTACTTC. Its protein is CASSLGSGLVYEQYF.

The rearrangement joins TRBV10-1 to TRBJ2-2; D might be TRBD2 (6 bases). Trimming took 2 bases from V and 8 from J, leaving 6 bases between them. This CDR3 has 12 amino acids. Germline V gene sequence: CDR1 WNHNN, CDR2 SYGVQD (reference sequence). The CDR3 DNA sequence: TGCGCCAGCAGTGAGGGGAGGGGGGAGCTGTTTTTT. Its translation: CASSEGRGELFF.

V is TRBV29-1 and J is TRBJ2-1, with 10 bases that match TRBD2. Germline V CDR1 and CDR2: SQVTM, ANQGSEA. The CDR3 is made up of 12 amino acids. The V gene end was trimmed by 8 bases and the J gene end by 9 bases; junction bases not matched to a gene: 7. Written as DNA, the CDR3 is TGCAGCCCCTATCTAGCGGGAGCTGAGCAGTTCTTC. This codes for CSPYLAGAEQFF.

CDR3 in amino acids: CASSSVNREQYF. The DNA for the CDR3 is TGTGCCAGCAGCTCGGTTAACCGCGAGCAGTACTTC. The chain uses TRBV11-2 and TRBJ2-7; D remains unclear. Germline CDR1 and CDR2: SGHAT and FQNNGV. The CDR3 runs to 12 residues. V gave up 4 bases and J gave up 6 bases, with 10 bases separating them.

The V and J genes are TRBV5-1 and TRBJ2-2; 9 bases are shared with TRBD1. This CDR3 spans 16 amino acids. Germline assignment: CDR1 SGHRS and CDR2 YFSETQ. With 8 bases clipped from V and 4 bases from J, the junction kept 12 bases outside the gene matches. CDR3 residues: CASTGPGTGSTGELFF. The CDR3 DNA sequence: TGCGCCAGTACCGGCCCAGGGACAGGGAGCACCGGGGAGCTGTTTTTT.

This clone was detected only a few times. V and J are TRBV5-6 and TRBJ2-7; D possibly corresponds to TRBD2 (6 bases). The germline V gene has CDR1 SGHDT and CDR2 YYEEEE. The CDR3 has 15 residues. V lost 4 bases and J 3 bases, leaving 17 bases between the germline ends. The CDR3: CASSVHREALYEQYF. In nucleotides, the CDR3 is TGTGCCAGCAGCGTGCATAGGGAGGCTCTCTACGAGCAGTACTTC.

The genes are TRBV27 and TRBJ2-1; D is unclear. The CDR3 runs to 11 residues. Germline V lookup: CDR1 MNHEY, CDR2 SMNVEV (reference sequence). Deletions cut 2 bases from V and 9 bases from J, with 5 bases between. The CDR3 reads CASSLTGEQFF. Written as DNA, the CDR3 is TGTGCCAGCAGTTTAACGGGTGAGCAGTTCTTC.